Following are 23 T cell receptor beta chains from one sample sequenced in a study of naive and memory T cell subsets. The beta constant-region primer was an equimolar mix of two oligonucleotides covering TRBC1 and TRBC2. Ligated cDNA was amplified by four rounds of PCR with nested alpha and beta constant-region primers and SP2. Using its own MiXCR run on the UMI-ligation and nested PCR reads, TCRdb lists one record per CDR3 protein. Among approximately 80,000 distinct CDR3 sequences listed, approximately 9.2% were seen once. Sequenced input: naive CD8+ T cells from blood. The source is a human donor in good health.

V gene TRBV14 combines with J gene TRBJ2-3; a weak D match, TRBD2 (5 bases). The V end was cut by 1 base, the J end by 0 bases, with 8 bases between. Per the germline V gene, CDR1 is SGHDN and CDR2 is FVKESK. The CDR3 is 15 residues long. The CDR3 DNA is TGTGCCAGCAGCCAAGTAGCGTTTAGCACAGATACGCAGTATTTT. It is translated as CASSQVAFSTDTQYF.

With regard to this clonotype: One end of the junction fails to match germline, which may point to a read error. The chain carries TRBV7-2 and TRBJ1-1; unclear D gene. Per the germline V gene, CDR1 is SGHTA and CDR2 is FQGNSA. The CDR3 extends over 10 amino acids. The CDR3, as DNA: TGTGCCAGCAGGTTATCCCCCGCAGTCTTT. As protein: CASRLSPAVF.

This clonotype was seen a few times. The chain recombines TRBV12-3 or TRBV12-4 with TRBJ2-1; D unresolved. The ends were cut back, 7 bases at V and 6 bases at J, with 10 bases in the middle. This CDR3 has 12 residues. CDR3 DNA: TGTGCCAGCACCCACAGCAGCAATGAGCAGTTCTTC. It codes for CASTHSSNEQFF.

This clonotype was seen ten or more times. This chain links TRBV2 with TRBJ2-3, with 7 bases lining up with TRBD1. From germline, CDR1 is SNHLY and CDR2 FYNNEI. This CDR3 comprises 15 residues. J lost 1 base, V lost 6 bases, and 7 bases had no gene match. CDR3: CASRDRVAGTDTQYF. The CDR3 coding sequence is TGTGCCAGCAGAGACAGGGTAGCCGGCACAGATACGCAGTATTTT.

The rearrangement uses TRBV4-3 and TRBJ2-7; D unclear. The V gene's germline CDR1 is LGHNA and CDR2 YSLEER. V was clipped by 4 bases and J by 2 bases, with 12 bases between them. CDR3 length equals 14 residues. The CDR3 reads CASSPQGRTYEQYF. The CDR3 DNA is TGCGCCAGCAGCCCTCAAGGGCGCACCTACGAGCAGTACTTC.

This clonotype was seen many times. The rearrangement joins TRBV10-3 to TRBJ2-7; D might be TRBD1 (5 bases). The CDR3 covers 17 residues. From germline, CDR1 is ENHRY and CDR2 SYGVKD. V lost 5 bases to trimming and J lost 2 bases, with 22 bases between them. In nucleotides, the CDR3 is TGTGCCATCAGTCGGGTAAGGAGTCGGTCAGGGCCCTACGAGCAGTACTTC. Protein sequence: CAISRVRSRSGPYEQYF.

In its sample, this clonotype was seen many times. The chain carries TRBV7-9 and TRBJ2-1; tentative D call: TRBD2 (5 bases). V was cut by 1 base and J by 11 bases, with 6 bases left in between. Germline lookup yields CDR1 SEHNR and CDR2 FQNEAQ (reference sequence). This CDR3 is 11 amino acids long. The DNA of the CDR3 is TGTGCCAGCAGCTTAGGACTACAGCAGTTCTTC. Translated: CASSLGLQQFF.

The V and J genes are TRBV5-4 and TRBJ2-3; 8 nucleotides match TRBD2. This CDR3 spans 16 amino acids. Germline V gene sequence: CDR1 SGHNT, CDR2 YYREEE (reference sequence). V shed 4 bases, J shed 1 base, and the junction held 8 bases outside the gene matches. CDR3 nucleotide sequence: TGTGCCAGCAGCCTCAAGCGGGAGCTTGGCACAGATACGCAGTATTTT. Protein product: CASSLKRELGTDTQYF. The whole variable domain, filled in from reference TRBV5-4 and TRBJ2-3, reads ETGVTQSPTHLIKTRGQQVTLRCSSQSGHNTVSWYQQALGQGPQFIFQYYREEENGRGNFPPRFSGLQFPNYSSELNVNALELDDSALYLCASSLKRELGTDTQYFGPGTRLTVL.

This clonotype came up many times. The chain combines TRBV11-2 with TRBJ2-7; 12 bases align to TRBD2. From germline, CDR1 is SGHAT and CDR2 FQNNGV. V dropped 7 bases and J dropped 3; count of bases not matched to a gene: 10. The CDR3 consists of 16 residues. Here the CDR3 DNA reads TGTGCCAGCACACAGACGACTAGCGGGAGTTACTACGAGCAGTACTTC. Its protein product is CASTQTTSGSYYEQYF.

The chain recombines TRBV9 with TRBJ2-5, with D perhaps assigned TRBD1 or TRBD2 (5 bases each). CDR3 length equals 15 residues. CDR1 SGDLS and CDR2 YYNGEE come from the germline V gene. V was clipped by 2 bases and J by 4 bases, with 15 bases between them. The CDR3 DNA is TGTGCCAGCAGCGTTTACCGGGACGGCGGAGAGACCCAGTACTTC. It is translated as CASSVYRDGGETQYF.

The chain joins TRBV20-1 to TRBJ2-5; a weak D match, TRBD2 (5 bases). Germline V gene sequence: CDR1 DFQATT, CDR2 SNEGSKA (reference sequence). The CDR3 extends over 16 amino acids. V dropped 1 base and J dropped 2 bases, with 17 bases sitting between them. The CDR3 DNA is TGCAGTGCTAGAGTCCGGGGAGTGATAGCGCAAGAGACCCAGTACTTC. This translates into CSARVRGVIAQETQYF.

In its sample, this clonotype was seen a few times. The chain joins TRBV23-1 to TRBJ1-5; no clear D. TRBV23-1 is noted as an ORF with a role that remains uncertain. V was clipped by 5 bases and J by 7 bases, with 21 bases between them. The CDR3 spans 16 residues. The CDR3 region is CASSVPPGPSSQPQHF. CDR3 DNA sequence: TGCGCCAGCAGTGTTCCCCCGGGTCCCTCCAGCCAGCCCCAGCATTTT.

In its sample, this clonotype was seen many times. This chain links TRBV7-9 with TRBJ2-3; tentative D call: TRBD2 (6 bases). This CDR3 has 16 residues. The germline gives CDR1 SEHNR, CDR2 FQNEAQ (reference sequence). Trimming pared 1 base from V and 2 bases from J, leaving 13 bases between. The CDR3 region has the DNA TGTGCCAGCAGCTTAGGGTCGGCGGGAACCACAGATACGCAGTATTTT. Its translation is CASSLGSAGTTDTQYF. Looking up the rest from reference TRBV7-9 and TRBJ2-3 gives the full variable domain: DTGVSQNPRHKITKRGQNVTFRCDPISEHNRLYWYRQTLGQGPEFLTYFQNEAQLEKSRLLSDRFSAERPKGSFSTLEIQRTEQGDSAMYLCASSLGSAGTTDTQYFGPGTRLTVL.

The table lists this clonotype with many counts. This chain uses TRBV29-1 with TRBJ2-7; perhaps TRBD2 as D (5 bases). The V gene's germline CDR1 is SQVTM and CDR2 ANQGSEA. V was clipped by 5 bases and J by 0 bases, with 8 bases between them. CDR3 length: 12 residues. The CDR3 DNA follows: TGCAGCGTTCAAGGGAGCTCCTACGAGCAGTACTTC. The encoded protein is CSVQGSSYEQYF.

This clonotype has just a few counts. The rearrangement links TRBV12-3 or TRBV12-4 to TRBJ2-3; 10 bases line up with TRBD2. The CDR3 length is 15 residues. V lost 6 bases, J lost 6 bases, and 9 bases stayed unmatched. CDR3 DNA: TGTGCCAGCAGAGGACTAGCGGCTCTAAGGGATACGCAGTATTTT. This codes for CASRGLAALRDTQYF.

This clonotype was counted only a few times. The chain combines TRBV5-1 with TRBJ1-1, with D hard to call. Germline CDR1 reads SGHRS; CDR2 reads YFSETQ. CDR3 length: 11 residues. V lost 8 bases, J lost 6 bases, and 11 bases lay in between. The DNA of the CDR3 is TGCGCCAGTACAGCAGGCCCTGAAGCTTTCTTT. It specifies CASTAGPEAFF.

This clonotype was counted many times. V gene TRBV20-1 combines with J gene TRBJ2-4, with D possibly matching TRBD2 (6 bases). Germline V gene lookup returns CDR1 DFQATT and CDR2 SNEGSKA (reference sequence). The V gene lost 2 bases and the J gene lost 6 bases, with 23 bases spanning the gap. The CDR3 has 17 amino acids. The CDR3 sequence: CSARLYGVRRGRNIQYF. The CDR3, as DNA: TGCAGTGCTAGACTTTACGGGGTACGCCGGGGGAGAAACATTCAGTACTTC.

Ten or more counts support this clonotype. The chain carries TRBV7-8 and TRBJ2-2; perhaps TRBD1 as D (6 bases). Germline V gives CDR1 SGHVS, CDR2 FQNEAQ. V was clipped by 5 bases and J by 1 base, with 20 bases between them. CDR3 length: 18 residues. CDR3 sequence reads: CASSGSPSGDRNTGELFF. DNA for the CDR3: TGTGCCAGCAGCGGCAGTCCATCAGGGGATAGGAACACCGGGGAGCTGTTTTTT.

The table lists this clonotype with many counts. The genes are TRBV4-3 and TRBJ1-5; a weak D match, TRBD1 (5 bases). The CDR3 is 16 amino acids. Looked up from germline, CDR1 is LGHNA and CDR2 is YSLEER. Trimming left V 0 bases short and J 10 bases short, with 19 bases between. CDR3 sequence (DNA): TGCGCCAGCAGCCAAGATCATCTCTTCGGGCAGGGTCCCCAGCATTTT. Encoded protein: CASSQDHLFGQGPQHF.

The chain carries TRBV20-1 and TRBJ2-1, with a possible D match to TRBD2 (5 bases). V lost 7 bases and J lost 0, with 13 bases in between. Looked up from germline, CDR1 is DFQATT and CDR2 is SNEGSKA (reference sequence). This CDR3 is 14 amino acids long. The CDR3 sequence is CSGGLGSSYNEQFF. In DNA form, the CDR3 reads TGCAGTGGTGGACTCGGAAGCTCCTACAATGAGCAGTTCTTC.

This clonotype was seen more than once but under ten times. The V gene is TRBV2, the J gene TRBJ2-5; perhaps TRBD1 as D (6 bases). Germline values: CDR1 SNHLY, CDR2 FYNNEI. The CDR3 has 17 residues. V lost 6 bases, J lost 3 bases, and 23 bases lay in between. CDR3 bases: TGTGCCAGCAGATACACCTTCACGGACAGTACCGAAGAGACCCAGTACTTC. Residues: CASRYTFTDSTEETQYF. The whole variable domain, filled in from reference TRBV2 and TRBJ2-5, reads EPEVTQTPSHQVTQMGQEVILRCVPISNHLYFYWYRQILGQKVEFLVSFYNNEISEKSEIFDDQFSVERPDGSNFTLKIRSTKLEDSAMYFCASRYTFTDSTEETQYFGPGTRLLVL.

Worth noting for this clonotype: This may be a read error, as it is one base from a much larger clone. This likely comes from a read error, as the CDR3 has no conserved phenylalanine or tryptophan at its end. The chain joins TRBV28 to TRBJ1-3; no clear D. In germline, CDR1 is MDHEN, CDR2 SYDVKM. V lost 3 bases and J 0 bases, leaving 6 bases between the germline ends. The CDR3 consists of 14 residues. The CDR3 spells CASSFGSSGNTIYY. CDR3 bases: TGTGCCAGCAGTTTTGGAAGCTCTGGAAACACCATATATTAT.

This clonotype was recorded many times. The V gene is TRBV6-5, the J gene TRBJ2-1; TRBD2 matches 10 bases. V lost 5 bases, J lost 2 bases, and 3 bases stayed unmatched. The CDR3 covers 15 residues. Germline V gene lookup returns CDR1 MNHEY and CDR2 SVGAGI. The CDR3 nucleotides are TGTGCCAGCAGTATTAGCGGGGGGCCCTACAATGAGCAGTTCTTC. It is translated as CASSISGGPYNEQFF.